These T cell receptor beta chains were read from a single sample in a study of shared clonotypes between healthy human individuals. Assay: immunoSEQ multiplex PCR; the TCRdb copy retains only in-frame clones and omits some. The sample shows fewer than 350,000 clones, roughly 84% of them seen only once. Sequences were obtained from memory CD8+ T cells sorted from blood. These receptors all stem from a young man in good health. CDR3s include the opening cysteine and the closing phenylalanine or tryptophan.

V	J	CDR3
TRBV7-9	TRBJ2-4	CASSPGGEGNIQYF
TRBV5-8	TRBJ1-1	CASSYAGNTEAFF
TRBV2	TRBJ1-5	CASSSGPGDQPQHF
TRBV4-1	TRBJ1-5	CASSRGQGAGGSNQPQHF
TRBV9	TRBJ2-2	CASSVGLAGSNTGELFF
TRBV5-1	TRBJ1-1	CASSLGTWGHQNTEAFF
TRBV7-8	TRBJ2-1	CASSLMSRGFPDEQFF
TRBV2	TRBJ1-6	CASSAPGTDNSPLHF
TRBV15	TRBJ1-4	CATSGATNEKLFF
TRBV5-1	TRBJ2-7	CASSARRWGARPDEQYF
TRBV25-1	TRBJ2-7	CASSEWEGEAAYEQYF
TRBV7-2	TRBJ2-3	CASSFWDTQYF
TRBV10-2	TRBJ1-4	CAVRDAEKLFF
TRBV25-1	TRBJ2-1	CASSEGSSGYNEQFF